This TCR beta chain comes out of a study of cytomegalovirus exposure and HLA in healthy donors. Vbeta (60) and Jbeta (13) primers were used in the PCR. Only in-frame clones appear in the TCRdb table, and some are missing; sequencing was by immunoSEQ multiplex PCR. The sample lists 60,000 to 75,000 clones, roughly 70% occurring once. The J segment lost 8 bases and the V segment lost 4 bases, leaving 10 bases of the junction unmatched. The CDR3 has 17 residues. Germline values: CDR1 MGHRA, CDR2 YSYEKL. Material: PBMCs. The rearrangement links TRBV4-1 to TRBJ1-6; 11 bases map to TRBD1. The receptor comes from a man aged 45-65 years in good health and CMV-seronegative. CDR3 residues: CASSPGQGAMTYSPLHF. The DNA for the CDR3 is TGCGCCAGCAGCCCCGGACAGGGGGCGATGACTTATTCACCCCTCCACTTT.